These T cell receptor beta chains were read from a single sample in a study of beta chain features in type 1 diabetes. The assay was immunoSEQ multiplex PCR, and TCRdb's table has in-frame clones only and misses some. Of about 110,000 clones listed, 40% are singletons. Sequenced: stem cell memory CD4+ T cells from blood. These receptors originate from a young woman in good health. The CDR3 runs from the conserved cysteine through the conserved F or W. Fields, in order: D gene, V gene, J gene, clone size, CDR3 protein, CDR3 DNA. The D gene is left open where the match is weak. Clone size appears in some rows only: once, few, many, or a class for an expanded clone.

>NA|TRBV7-9|TRBJ2-1|few
CASNPGDRSYNEQFF
TGTGCCAGCAACCCGGGAGACCGCTCCTACAATGAGCAGTTCTTC
>NA|TRBV11-3|TRBJ2-2|NA
CASSSRVTGELFF
TGTGCCAGCAGCTCCAGGGTCACCGGGGAGCTGTTTTTT
>NA|TRBV5-8|TRBJ2-4|few
CASSLGRLAKNIQYF
TGTGCCAGCAGCTTGGGCAGACTAGCCAAAAACATTCAGTACTTC
>TRBD1|TRBV28|TRBJ2-7|NA
CASSSGGEVFEQYF
TGTGCCAGCAGTTCAGGGGGCGAGGTCTTCGAGCAGTACTTC
>NA|TRBV5-1|TRBJ1-1|few
CASSLGTVILNTEAFF
TGCGCCAGCAGCTTGGGGACAGTTATCTTGAACACTGAAGCTTTCTTT
>TRBD2|TRBV19|TRBJ2-5|NA
CASSLGTSGTETQYF
TGTGCCAGTAGTCTTGGGACTAGCGGGACCGAGACCCAGTACTTC
>NA|TRBV27|TRBJ2-3|NA
CASSFRAGPSTDTQYF
TGTGCCAGCAGTTTCAGGGCGGGACCCAGCACAGATACGCAGTATTTT
>TRBD2|TRBV19|TRBJ2-1|NA
CASSSKGLAIEYEQFF
TGTGCCAGTAGTTCCAAGGGACTAGCTATAGAGTATGAGCAGTTCTTC
>TRBD1|TRBV4-1|TRBJ2-7|NA
CASSHYQGTDPYEQYF
TGCGCCAGCAGCCACTATCAGGGGACAGATCCCTACGAGCAGTACTTC
>NA|TRBV27|TRBJ2-6|few
CASSLRGSGANVLTF
TGTGCCAGCAGTTTACGGGGATCTGGGGCCAACGTCCTGACTTTC
>TRBD1|TRBV29-1|TRBJ1-3|NA
CSVGGTVSGNTIYF
TGCAGCGTCGGTGGGACAGTCTCTGGAAACACCATATATTTT
>NA|TRBV28|TRBJ1-2|NA
CASSSGLNGYTF
TGTGCCAGCAGTTCTGGACTCAATGGCTACACCTTC
>NA|TRBV4-2|TRBJ1-2|NA
CASSQLQGNYGYTF
TGTGCCAGCAGCCAACTACAGGGAAACTATGGCTACACCTTC
>NA|TRBV28|TRBJ1-5|NA
CASKKQKDQPQHF
TGTGCCAGCAAGAAACAGAAGGATCAGCCCCAGCATTTT
>NA|TRBV21-1|TRBJ2-1|NA
CASTSNDNEQFF
TGTGCCAGCACGTCTAATGACAATGAGCAGTTCTTC
>NA|TRBV29-1|TRBJ2-7|many
CSVGTPYEQYF
TGCAGCGTCGGGACACCCTACGAGCAGTACTTC
>NA|TRBV23-1|TRBJ2-1|NA
CASSQSPDTYNEQFF
TGCGCCAGCAGTCAATCTCCGGACACCTACAATGAGCAGTTCTTC
>TRBD2|TRBV5-1|TRBJ2-7|NA
CASSLAGSAGDSYEQYF
TGCGCCAGCAGCTTGGCCGGGTCGGCGGGGGACTCCTACGAGCAGTACTTC
>NA|TRBV18|TRBJ2-5|NA
CASSPPLRGAETQYF
TGTGCCAGCTCACCACCTCTCAGGGGGGCAGAGACCCAGTACTTC
>NA|TRBV5-6|TRBJ2-4|NA
CASSPLLGAKNIQYF
TGTGCCAGCAGCCCACTACTCGGGGCCAAAAACATTCAGTACTTC
>TRBD2|TRBV5-1|TRBJ2-1|few
CASSISGGGFYNEQFF
TGCGCCAGCAGCATATCTGGGGGGGGATTCTACAATGAGCAGTTCTTC
>NA|TRBV2|TRBJ2-5|few
CASSWTVWTQYF
TGTGCCAGCAGCTGGACAGTATGGACCCAGTACTTC
>TRBD2|TRBV7-9|TRBJ2-7|once
CASSLSLAGVYEQYF
TGTGCCAGCAGCTTATCTCTAGCGGGAGTCTACGAGCAGTACTTC
>TRBD1|TRBV2|TRBJ1-3|NA
CAGTGTGSGNTIYF
TGTGCCGGAACCGGGACAGGGTCAGGAAACACCATATATTTT
>TRBD2|TRBV10-3|TRBJ2-1|NA
CAIAGTSGTSGLYEQFF
TGTGCCATCGCCGGGACTAGCGGTACCTCTGGGTTGTATGAGCAGTTCTTC
>TRBD2|TRBV5-1|TRBJ2-1|NA
CASSLAVAGGYNEQFF
TGCGCCAGCAGCTTGGCGGTAGCGGGAGGGTACAATGAGCAGTTCTTC
>TRBD1|TRBV5-1|TRBJ1-5|NA
CASRMTGDSNQPQHF
TGCGCCAGCAGGATGACAGGGGATAGCAATCAGCCCCAGCATTTT
>TRBD1|TRBV30|TRBJ1-5|few
CAWSRDRVERPQHF
TGTGCCTGGAGCCGCGACAGGGTTGAGAGGCCCCAGCATTTT
>TRBD1|TRBV18|TRBJ1-1|few
CASGGTGVTEAFF
TGTGCCAGCGGGGGGACAGGGGTCACTGAAGCTTTCTTT